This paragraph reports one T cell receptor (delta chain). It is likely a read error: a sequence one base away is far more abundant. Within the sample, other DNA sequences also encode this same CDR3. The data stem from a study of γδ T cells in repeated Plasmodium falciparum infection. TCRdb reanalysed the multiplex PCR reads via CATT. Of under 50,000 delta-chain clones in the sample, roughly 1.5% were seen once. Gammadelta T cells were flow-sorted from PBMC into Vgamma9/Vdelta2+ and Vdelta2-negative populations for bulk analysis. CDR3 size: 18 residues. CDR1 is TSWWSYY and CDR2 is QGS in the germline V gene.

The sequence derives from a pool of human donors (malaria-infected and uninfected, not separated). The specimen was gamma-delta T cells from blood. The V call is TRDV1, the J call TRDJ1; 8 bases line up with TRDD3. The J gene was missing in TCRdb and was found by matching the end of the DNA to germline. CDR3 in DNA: TGTGCTCTCGGGGCTCTTCCTTTACTGGGGGTCAACACCGATAAACTCATCTTT. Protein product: CALGALPLLGVNTDKLIF.